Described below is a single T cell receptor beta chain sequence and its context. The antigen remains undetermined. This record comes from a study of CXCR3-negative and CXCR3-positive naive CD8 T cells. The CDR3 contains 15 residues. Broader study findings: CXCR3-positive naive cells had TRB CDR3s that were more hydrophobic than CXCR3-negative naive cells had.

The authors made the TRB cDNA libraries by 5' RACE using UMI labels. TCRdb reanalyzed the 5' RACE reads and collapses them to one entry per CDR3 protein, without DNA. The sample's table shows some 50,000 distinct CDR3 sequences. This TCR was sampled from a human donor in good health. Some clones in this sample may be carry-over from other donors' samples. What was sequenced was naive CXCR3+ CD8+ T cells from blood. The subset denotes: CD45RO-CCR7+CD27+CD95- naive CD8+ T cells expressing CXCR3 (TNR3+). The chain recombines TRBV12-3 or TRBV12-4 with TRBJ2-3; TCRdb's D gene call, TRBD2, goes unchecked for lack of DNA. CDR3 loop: CASRAGTLSTDTQYF.